This TCR beta chain comes out of a study of CD8 T cells in ankylosing spondylitis (dated by TCRdb to 2016 to 2017). In terms of the full investigation: To find TCR variants linked to disease, the study profiled T cell receptor beta repertoires in ankylosing spondylitis patients and healthy donors. In total, the full study cohort was made up of 108 healthy donors and approximately 24 ankylosing spondylitis patients. Samples of peripheral blood were taken, and for ankylosing spondylitis patients, synovial fluid was collected as well.

CDR1 and CDR2, per the germline V gene, are KGHSH and LQKENI. The CDR3, cysteine through phenylalanine, is 14 amino acids long. Just the 42-base CDR3 DNA is kept, in frame starting at base 1. Trimming at the junction amounts to 3 bases on V and 3 bases on J, and the germline ends lie 9 bases apart. Comment on this clonotype: Its cognate antigen has yet to be identified. Base qualities are not at hand, and no much larger clone is one base apart.

Sequencing relied on an Illumina HiSeq 2500. Quantitative 5'-RACE with molecular barcodes was used to prepare TCR beta libraries. Concerning the study's data processing: To identify disease-linked TCR variants, a new computational method was used, one built on a probabilistic model of VDJ rearrangement. TCRdb reprocessed the public reads (quality trimming at Q25 with fastp, clone calling with MiXCR) and kept in-frame beta chains. Rows with one shared CDR3 protein collapse into an entry with the most common genes and DNA. TCRdb, not the original authors, processed these V and J calls. Across this sample there are 400,000 to 450,000 distinct CDR3 sequences, with 15% to 20% seen only once. The ten largest clones represent approximately 0.97% of the sample. Study-wide conclusions, independent of this receptor: A TCR beta motif made up of roughly eight highly homologous amino acid variants appeared to be characteristic of blood from ankylosing spondylitis patients. Some of the motif variants had been reported before in the synovial fluid and blood of reactive arthritis patients, a finding that suggests common disease-initiation mechanisms. The disease-linked clones were reported as significantly enriched in matched synovial fluid samples from ankylosing spondylitis patients. A CD8+ phenotype was shown by the disease-linked clones, which were found at relatively low frequencies in peripheral blood.

The sequenced sample consisted of blood, either unsorted or a sorted T cell fraction (not recorded which). The TCR sequence derives from a male donor with ankylosing spondylitis. The V gene is TRBV18 and the J gene is TRBJ1-5, with no reliable assignment of the D segment. The CDR3 has the sequence CASSPGEHNQPQHF. The DNA sequence is as follows: TGTGCCAGCTCACCTGGGGAGCACAATCAGCCCCAGCATTTT.